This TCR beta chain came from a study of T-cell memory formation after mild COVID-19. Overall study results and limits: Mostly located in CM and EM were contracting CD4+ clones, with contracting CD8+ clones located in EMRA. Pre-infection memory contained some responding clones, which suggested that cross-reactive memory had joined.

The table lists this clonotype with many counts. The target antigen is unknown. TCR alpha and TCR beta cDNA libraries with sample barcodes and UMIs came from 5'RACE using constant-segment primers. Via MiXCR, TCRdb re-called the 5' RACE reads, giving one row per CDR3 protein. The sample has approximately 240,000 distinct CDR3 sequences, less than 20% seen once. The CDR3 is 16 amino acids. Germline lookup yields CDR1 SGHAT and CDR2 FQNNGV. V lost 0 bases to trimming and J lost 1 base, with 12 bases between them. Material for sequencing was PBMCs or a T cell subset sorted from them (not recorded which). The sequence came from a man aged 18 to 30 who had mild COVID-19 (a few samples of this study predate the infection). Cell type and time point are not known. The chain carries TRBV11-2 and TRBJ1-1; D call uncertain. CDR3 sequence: CASSLEWRLKNTEAFF. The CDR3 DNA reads TGTGCCAGCAGCTTAGAATGGCGCCTAAAGAACACTGAAGCTTTCTTT.